This TCR beta chain is from a study of OX40 agonist ivuxolimab in advanced cancers. Libraries were prepared by immunoSEQ multiplex PCR; TCRdb keeps only in-frame clonotypes and omits some of them. The sample lists approximately 76,000 clones, 85% occurring once. Trimming took 3 bases from V and 1 from J; bases not matched to a gene: 1. Germline CDR1 MNHEY, CDR2 SVGAGI. The CDR3 is 15 amino acids. This receptor was identified in an adult with an advanced solid tumor such as melanoma, head and neck, liver or kidney cancer. J is TRBJ2-5 and V is TRBV6-5; 11 positions match TRBD1. The specimen was CD4+ or CD8+ T cells sorted from blood, collected in a trial of the OX40 agonist ivuxolimab. Here the CDR3 reads CASSYGTGGQETQYF. The CDR3 DNA reads TGTGCCAGCAGTTATGGGACAGGGGGCCAAGAGACCCAGTACTTC.